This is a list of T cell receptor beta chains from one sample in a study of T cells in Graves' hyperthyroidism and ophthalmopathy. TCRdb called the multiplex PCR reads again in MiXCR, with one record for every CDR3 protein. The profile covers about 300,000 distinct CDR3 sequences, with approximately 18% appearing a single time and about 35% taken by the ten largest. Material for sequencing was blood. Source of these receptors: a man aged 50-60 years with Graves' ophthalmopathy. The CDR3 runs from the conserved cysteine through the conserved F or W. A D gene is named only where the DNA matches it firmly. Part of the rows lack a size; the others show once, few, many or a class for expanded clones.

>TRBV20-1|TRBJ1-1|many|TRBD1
TGCAGTGCTAGGTGGGCAGGGGGCACTGAAGCTTTCTTT
CSARWAGGTEAFF
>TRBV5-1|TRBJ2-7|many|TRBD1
TGCGCCAGCAGCACGGGACAGGGGTGGCACGAGCAGTACTTC
CASSTGQGWHEQYF
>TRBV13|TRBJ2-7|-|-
TGTGCCAGCAGCTTACCAGGGAGACTCTACGAGCAGTACTTC
CASSLPGRLYEQYF
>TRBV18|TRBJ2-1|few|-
TGTGCCAGCTCCGTGAGGAGCGGGCTTACTGAGCAGTTCTTC
CASSVRSGLTEQFF
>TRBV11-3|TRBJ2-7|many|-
TGTGCCAGCAGCTCCAATTCTGGCGACGAGCAGTACTTC
CASSSNSGDEQYF
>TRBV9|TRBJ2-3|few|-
TGTGCCAGCAGCCTAGGAGACGTTACGCAGTATTTT
CASSLGDVTQYF
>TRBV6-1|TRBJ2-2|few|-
TGTGCCAGCAGGTTTCAACAGGGCTCCGGGGAGCTGTTTTTT
CASRFQQGSGELFF
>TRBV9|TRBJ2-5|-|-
TGTGCCAGCAGCCCCTACGACAGGTTAGAGACCCAGTACTTC
CASSPYDRLETQYF
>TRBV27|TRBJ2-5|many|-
TGTGCCAGCAGTCGACTGGGTCAAGAGACCCAGTACTTC
CASSRLGQETQYF
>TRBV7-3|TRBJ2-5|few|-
TGTGCCAGCAGCTTACTTGGGTCACCCGGCGAGACCCAGTACTTC
CASSLLGSPGETQYF
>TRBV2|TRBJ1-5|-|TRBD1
TGTGCCAGCACCCCGTCATCAGGGGGAAATCAACCCCAGCATTTT
CASTPSSGGNQPQHF
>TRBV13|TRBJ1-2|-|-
TGTGCCAGCACTAGAACAGGGAGGATCACCTTC
CASTRTGRITF
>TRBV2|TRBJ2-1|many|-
TGTGCCAGCAGTTGGGCCAGTGGGAATGAGCAGTTCTTC
CASSWASGNEQFF
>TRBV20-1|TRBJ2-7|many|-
TGCAGTGCTAGAGAGACTTACCTCTACGAGCAGTACTTC
CSARETYLYEQYF
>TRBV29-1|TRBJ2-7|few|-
TGCAGCGTTAAGGACATCGAGTCCTACGAGCAGTACTTC
CSVKDIESYEQYF
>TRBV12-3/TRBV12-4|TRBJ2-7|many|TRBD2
TGTGCCAGCAGTGCAGGGACTAGCCCCTACGAGCAGTACTTC
CASSAGTSPYEQYF
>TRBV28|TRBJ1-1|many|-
TGTGCCAGCAGTTTCCGACAGTACACTGAAGCTTTCTTT
CASSFRQYTEAFF
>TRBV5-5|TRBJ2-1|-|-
TGTGCCAGCAGCCAACATGAGGAGCCTGAGCAGTTCTTC
CASSQHEEPEQFF
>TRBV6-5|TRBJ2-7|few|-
TGTGCCAGCAGTTACTCAACCGCCGGGCCCTACGAGCAGTACTTC
CASSYSTAGPYEQYF
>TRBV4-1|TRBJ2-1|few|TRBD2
TGCGCCAGCAGAAGTAGCGGGAGGACACTCGATGAGCAGTTCTTC
CASRSSGRTLDEQFF
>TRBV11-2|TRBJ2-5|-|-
TGTGCCAGCAGCTTACCTCCGACCTTTGGCAGCGGGGAGACCCAGTACTTC
CASSLPPTFGSGETQYF
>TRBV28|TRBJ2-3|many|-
TGTGCCAGCAGTTTAAGTGGGACCGCAAAGACAGATACGCAGTATTTT
CASSLSGTAKTDTQYF
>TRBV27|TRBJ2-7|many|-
TGTGCCAGCAGTCAAGGGACGGGCAAAACCTACGAGCAGTACTTC
CASSQGTGKTYEQYF
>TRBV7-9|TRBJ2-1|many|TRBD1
TGTGCCAGTCTTCGACCGGGACAGGGATGGAATGAGCAGTTCTTC
CASLRPGQGWNEQFF
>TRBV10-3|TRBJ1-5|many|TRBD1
TGTGCCATCAGTCAGGGGGAAGTGACGGCGCCCCAGCATTTT
CAISQGEVTAPQHF
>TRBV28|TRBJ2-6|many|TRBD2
TGTGCCAGCACTTCCAGCGGGAGGGCCTTGGGGGCCAACGTCCTGACTTTC
CASTSSGRALGANVLTF
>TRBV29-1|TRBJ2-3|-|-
TGCAGCGTCGGGGCGCTGAGCACAGATACGCAGTATTTT
CSVGALSTDTQYF
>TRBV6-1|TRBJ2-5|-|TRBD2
TGTGCCAGCAGTTCCCAACTAGCGGGGTACCAAGAGACCCAGTACTTC
CASSSQLAGYQETQYF
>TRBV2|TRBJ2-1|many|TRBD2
TGTGCCAGCATTACTAGCGGGCGGAATGAGCAGTTCTTC
CASITSGRNEQFF
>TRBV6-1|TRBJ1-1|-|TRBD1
TGTGCCACCGTGACAGGGGCGCAAGAAACTGAAGCTTTCTTT
CATVTGAQETEAFF
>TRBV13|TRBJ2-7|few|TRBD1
TGTGCCAGCAGCCCGGACAGGGCCCACTACGAGCAGTACTTC
CASSPDRAHYEQYF
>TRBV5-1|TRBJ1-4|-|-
TGCGCCAGCAGCTGGACAGACCCAACTAATGAAAAACTGTTTTTT
CASSWTDPTNEKLFF
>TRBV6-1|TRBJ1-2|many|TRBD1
TGTGCCAGCAGTGAAGTGGCAGGGGGTAACTATGGCTACACCTTC
CASSEVAGGNYGYTF
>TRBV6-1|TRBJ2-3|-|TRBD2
TGTGCCAGCAGTCGGACTAGCGGAAGAGGCACAGATACGCAGTATTTT
CASSRTSGRGTDTQYF
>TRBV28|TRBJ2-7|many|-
TGTGCCAGCAGTGACGGGGTGGGCGGGTCGAGCTCCTACGAGCAGTACTTC
CASSDGVGGSSSYEQYF
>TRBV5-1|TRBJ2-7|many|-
TGCGCCAGCAGCTTGGAGACAGCGGCCCCGTTTATGGAGCAGTACTTC
CASSLETAAPFMEQYF
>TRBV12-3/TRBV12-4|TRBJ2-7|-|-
TGTGCCAGCAGTTTTACCCAGATAGCCTCCTACGAGCAGTACTTC
CASSFTQIASYEQYF
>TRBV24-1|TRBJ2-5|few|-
TGTGCCACCAGTGGTGGGGGGCCGGAGACCCAGTACTTC
CATSGGGPETQYF
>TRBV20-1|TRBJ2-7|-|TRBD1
TGCAGTGCAACTCTACAGGGGAGCCTTAAAGAGCAGTACTTC
CSATLQGSLKEQYF
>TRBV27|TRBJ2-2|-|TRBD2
TGTGCCAGCCTCTCCCTGGGAGGGATGAACACCGGGGAGCTGTTTTTT
CASLSLGGMNTGELFF
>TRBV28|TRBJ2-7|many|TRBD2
TGTGCCAGCAGTTCCGGGACTAGCGGGGTTAACGAGCAGTACTTC
CASSSGTSGVNEQYF
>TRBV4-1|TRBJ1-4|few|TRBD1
TGCGCCAGCAGCCCGACAGGGACTCCTAATGAAAAACTGTTTTTT
CASSPTGTPNEKLFF
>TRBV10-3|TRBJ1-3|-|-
TGTGCCATCAGTGGGAACTCTGGAAACACCATATATTTT
CAISGNSGNTIYF
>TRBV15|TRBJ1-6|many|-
TGTGCCACCAGCAGCCCGTCTTTAGGGTCACCCCTCCACTTT
CATSSPSLGSPLHF
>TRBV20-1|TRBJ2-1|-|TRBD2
TGCAGTGCTCATCCCACGGGAGGGCCGGAATCCAATGAGCAGTTCTTC
CSAHPTGGPESNEQFF
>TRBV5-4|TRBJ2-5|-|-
TGTGCCAGCAGCCCGGGTCGTTGGCGGGACTCCCGAGAGACCCAGTACTTC
CASSPGRWRDSRETQYF
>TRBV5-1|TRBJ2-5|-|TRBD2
TGCGCCAGCAGCGAGGGACTAGCGGAAGAGACCCAGTACTTC
CASSEGLAEETQYF
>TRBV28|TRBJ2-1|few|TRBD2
TGTGCCAGCAGTTTCCGCGGGGGAAACCACTACAATGAGCAGTTCTTC
CASSFRGGNHYNEQFF
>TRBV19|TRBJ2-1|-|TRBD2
TGTGCCAGTAGTAGCGGACTAGTAGTGGTTTCGGGTGAGCAGTTCTTC
CASSSGLVVVSGEQFF
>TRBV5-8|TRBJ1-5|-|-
TGTGCCAGCAGCCCACGCCTTGAACCCCAGCATTTT
CASSPRLEPQHF
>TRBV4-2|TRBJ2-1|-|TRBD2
TGTGCCAGCAGCCAAGATAGCGGGGACCAAGGGCAGTTCTTC
CASSQDSGDQGQFF
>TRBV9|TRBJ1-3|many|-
TGTGCCAGCAGCGTTGGGGACGCATCTGGAAACACCATATATTTT
CASSVGDASGNTIYF
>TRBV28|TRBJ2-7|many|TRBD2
TGTGCCAGCAGTTCCTTATTACTAGCGGGAGATTATAAGCTCTCCTACGAGCAGTACTTC
CASSSLLLAGDYKLSYEQYF
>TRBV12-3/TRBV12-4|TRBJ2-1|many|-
TGTGCCAGCAGTCCCCCTCTAGCTATTGAGCAGTTCTTC
CASSPPLAIEQFF
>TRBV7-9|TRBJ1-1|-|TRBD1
TGTGCCAGCAGCCCCTTAACCGGGACAGTAAACACTGAAGCTTTCTTT
CASSPLTGTVNTEAFF
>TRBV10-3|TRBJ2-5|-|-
TGTGCCATCAGTGACCCAACGACGAAGACCCAGTACTTC
CAISDPTTKTQYF
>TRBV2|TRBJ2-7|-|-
TGTGCCAGCGGGCCAGAATCCTACGAGCAGTACTTC
CASGPESYEQYF
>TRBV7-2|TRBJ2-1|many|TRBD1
TGTGCCATCAGGGACAGGACGTCCTACAATGAGCAGTTCTTC
CAIRDRTSYNEQFF
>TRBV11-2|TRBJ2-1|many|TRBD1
TGTGCCAGCAGCTTAGTCCCCCCTGGGACAGGGGTGGGCAATGAGCAGTTCTTC
CASSLVPPGTGVGNEQFF